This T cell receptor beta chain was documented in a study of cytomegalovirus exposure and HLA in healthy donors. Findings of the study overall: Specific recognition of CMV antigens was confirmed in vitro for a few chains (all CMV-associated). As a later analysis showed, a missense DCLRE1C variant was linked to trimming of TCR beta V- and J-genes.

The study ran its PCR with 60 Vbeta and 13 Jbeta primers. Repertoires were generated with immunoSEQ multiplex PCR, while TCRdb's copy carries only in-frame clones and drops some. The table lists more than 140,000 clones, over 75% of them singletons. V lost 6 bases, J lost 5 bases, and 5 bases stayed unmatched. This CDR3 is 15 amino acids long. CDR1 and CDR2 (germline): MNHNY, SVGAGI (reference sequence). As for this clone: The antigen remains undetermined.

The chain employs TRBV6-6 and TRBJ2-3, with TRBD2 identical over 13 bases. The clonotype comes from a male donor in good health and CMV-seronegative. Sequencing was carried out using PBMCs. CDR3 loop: CASRPGLAGLDTQYF. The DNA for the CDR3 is TGTGCCAGCAGGCCGGGACTAGCGGGACTAGATACGCAGTATTTT.